A single sample is the source of the 26 T cell receptor beta chains below, sequenced in a study of CD8 T cells in ankylosing spondylitis. General study findings and limits: Seven to nine highly homologous variants made up a TCR beta motif that seemed to typify ankylosing spondylitis blood.

What these receptors recognize is not known. TCRdb passed the 5' RACE reads through MiXCR, listing each CDR3 protein once. Among 200,000 to 250,000 distinct CDR3 sequences listed, about 7% were seen once. The sample taken for sequencing was blood, either unsorted or a sorted T cell fraction (not recorded which). The receptors shown here come from a male donor with ankylosing spondylitis.

This clonotype was found many times. The chain links TRBV28 to TRBJ2-2; 7 bases are a match to TRBD1. The junction had 15 bases not matched to a gene; V was cut back by 4 bases and J by 4 bases. CDR1 is MDHEN, CDR2 SYDVKM, per germline. The CDR3 is 18 amino acids. The CDR3: CASSYTTIRDSLTGELFF. The CDR3 nucleotides are TGTGCCAGCAGTTACACCACTATTAGGGACAGCCTCACCGGGGAGCTGTTTTTT.

J is TRBJ2-1 and V is TRBV18; 7 nucleotides line up with TRBD2. Germline CDR1 is KGHSH and CDR2 is LQKENI. J lost 0 bases, V lost 2 bases, and 10 bases had no gene match. The CDR3 contains 18 residues. CDR3 sequence: CASSPINLGGSSYNEQFF. The CDR3 DNA sequence: TGTGCCAGCTCACCAATAAACCTGGGCGGGAGCTCCTACAATGAGCAGTTCTTC.

This clonotype has ten or more counts. This rearrangement joins TRBV10-2 to TRBJ1-2, with 9 bases identical to TRBD1. The CDR3 length is 15 residues. Germline lookup yields CDR1 WSHSY and CDR2 SAAADI. V dropped 6 bases and J dropped 1; count of bases not matched to a gene: 6. The CDR3 DNA follows: TGCGCCAGCAGGGAGGGACAGGGATATAACTATGGCTACACCTTC. Its protein product is CASREGQGYNYGYTF.

This clonotype showed up many times. The chain is built from TRBV6-5 and TRBJ2-2; D perhaps matches TRBD2 (5 bases). The CDR3 extends over 12 amino acids. Trimming removed 2 bases at V and 8 bases at J, with 6 bases between. Germline loops: CDR1 MNHEY, CDR2 SVGAGI. CDR3 in amino acids: CASSYGEGELFF. The DNA of the CDR3 is TGTGCCAGCAGTTACGGGGAGGGGGAGCTGTTTTTT.

This clonotype was counted ten times or more. This chain links TRBV5-1 with TRBJ2-5; 11 bases align to TRBD2. There are 15 residues in the CDR3. V was pared by 6 bases and J by 5 bases, with 9 bases of the junction left unmatched. CDR1 is SGHRS and CDR2 is YFSETQ in the germline V gene. Written as DNA, the CDR3 is TGCGCCAGCATACGTACTAGCGGGAGTCTCGAGACCCAGTACTTC. The encoded protein is CASIRTSGSLETQYF.

As for this clonotype: This sequence may be a read error, since a much larger clone differs from it by one base. Without the conserved terminal phenylalanine or tryptophan, this CDR3 likely stems from a read error. This chain joins TRBV11-2 and TRBJ2-2; 11 bases fit TRBD1. The CDR3 length is 17 residues. The germline gives CDR1 SGHAT, CDR2 FQNNGV. V gave up 4 bases and J gave up 5 bases; unmatched junction bases: 9. The CDR3 bases are TGTGCCAGCAGCTCGTTCCCCAGGGACAGGGGGACCGGGGAGCTGTTTTCT. Protein product: CASSSFPRDRGTGELFS.

In its sample, this clonotype was seen many times. The rearrangement uses TRBV1 and TRBJ1-2. TRBV1 is termed a pseudogene. The CDR3 extends over 17 amino acids. In nucleotides, the CDR3 is TGCACCAGCAGCGCTAGGACCGGGACATACTCTAACTATGGCTACACCTTC. It yields the protein CTSSARTGTYSNYGYTF.

This clonotype has a count of ten or more. The chain employs TRBV12-3 or TRBV12-4 and TRBJ2-2; no firm D call. Trimming removed 2 bases from V and 6 bases from J, with 7 bases in between. The CDR3 has 13 residues. The CDR3 sequence is CASSLSYAGELFF. CDR3 coding DNA: TGTGCCAGCAGTTTAAGCTATGCCGGGGAGCTGTTTTTT.

This clonotype has just a few counts. The chain joins TRBV11-2 to TRBJ2-3; 8 bases match TRBD1. With V trimmed by 1 base and J by 0 bases, 9 bases remained unmatched. Germline lookup yields CDR1 SGHAT and CDR2 FQNNGV. The CDR3 consists of 18 residues. CDR3 sequence reads: CASSLGPGGGYSTDTQYF. CDR3 DNA sequence: TGTGCCAGCAGCTTAGGCCCAGGGGGCGGTTATAGCACAGATACGCAGTATTTT.

This chain links TRBV7-9 with TRBJ2-1; no reliable D call. The CDR3 sequence is 13 residues long. Per the germline V gene, CDR1 is SEHNR and CDR2 is FQNEAQ (reference sequence). V lost 1 base to trimming and J lost 10 bases, with 11 bases between them. The CDR3 DNA follows: TGTGCCAGCAGCTTAGGTACCCCGTGGGAGCAGTTCTTC. Translating gives CASSLGTPWEQFF. The full variable domain, rest sourced from reference TRBV7-9 and TRBJ2-1, is DTGVSQNPRHKITKRGQNVTFRCDPISEHNRLYWYRQTLGQGPEFLTYFQNEAQLEKSRLLSDRFSAERPKGSFSTLEIQRTEQGDSAMYLCASSLGTPWEQFFGPGTRLTVL.

At least ten counts were recorded for this clonotype. This chain links TRBV7-2 with TRBJ1-3; D is unresolved. Deletions cut 4 bases from V and 8 bases from J, with 15 bases between. Per the germline V gene, CDR1 is SGHTA and CDR2 is FQGNSA. The CDR3 has 14 residues. The CDR3 loop reads CASSSLFYWDTIYF. The CDR3 DNA reads as TGTGCCAGCAGCTCTTTATTTTACTGGGACACCATATATTTT. Combining the CDR3 with reference TRBV7-2 and TRBJ1-3 gives the whole variable domain GAGVSQSPSNKVTEKGKDVELRCDPISGHTALYWYRQSLGQGLEFLIYFQGNSAPDKSGLPSDRFSAERTGGSVSTLTIQRTQQEDSAVYLCASSSLFYWDTIYFGEGSWLTVV.

This clonotype occurred a few times. The chain uses TRBV20-1 and TRBJ1-1, with D possibly being TRBD1 (5 bases). This CDR3 region has 17 residues. The V gene's germline CDR1 is DFQATT and CDR2 SNEGSKA (reference sequence). With 0 bases removed from V and 3 bases from J, the gap between germline ends came to 20 bases. CDR3 DNA: TGCAGTGCTAGAGAGGCCCCTGGGGCGCGGGAAGACACTGAAGCTTTCTTT. Its protein is CSAREAPGAREDTEAFF.

This clonotype appeared many times. J is TRBJ1-1 and V is TRBV12-3 or TRBV12-4; 7 nucleotides agree with TRBD1. CDR3 length: 14 amino acids. J gave up 6 bases and V 5 bases, and 9 bases lay outside the gene matches. The CDR3 loop is CASSIWDSRPEAFF. Written as DNA, the CDR3 is TGTGCCAGCAGTATATGGGACAGTCGTCCTGAAGCTTTCTTT.

Concerning this clonotype itself: A much more abundant neighbour one base away suggests this may be a read error. The V and J genes are TRBV2 and TRBJ1-5; 7 nucleotides agree with TRBD1. The CDR3 consists of 14 residues. Germline-derived CDR1 and CDR2 are SNHLY and FYNNEI. For the CDR3, the DNA is TGTGCCAGCAGTGAAAGGGACAGCAATCCGCCCCAGCATTTT. This encodes CASSERDSNPPQHF. Complete variable domain (other parts from reference TRBV2 and TRBJ1-5): EPEVTQTPSHQVTQMGQEVILRCVPISNHLYFYWYRQILGQKVEFLVSFYNNEISEKSEIFDDQFSVERPDGSNFTLKIRSTKLEDSAMYFCASSERDSNPPQHFGDGTRLSIL.

This rearrangement joins TRBV20-1 to TRBJ2-6; 10 nucleotides line up with TRBD2. Germline loops: CDR1 DFQATT, CDR2 SNEGSKA (reference sequence). This CDR3 has 22 amino acids. J was trimmed by 0 bases and V by 1 base; bases with no gene match: 18. The CDR3 DNA follows: TGCAGTGCTAGAGTTCCCCCCTATCCAACTAGCGGGAAGTTCTCTGGGGCCAACGTCCTGACTTTC. It codes for CSARVPPYPTSGKFSGANVLTF.

There are a few counts of this clonotype. The chain links TRBV6-4 to TRBJ2-3; D remains ambiguous. This CDR3 has 13 amino acids. The germline V and J ends were trimmed by 3 bases and 1 base, with 5 bases remaining between them. Germline CDR1 reads MRHNA; CDR2 reads SNTAGT. The DNA of the CDR3 is TGTGCCAGCAGTGATTGGGGCACAGATACGCAGTATTTT. It is translated as CASSDWGTDTQYF.

This clonotype was counted ten times or more. V usage is TRBV4-3 and J usage is TRBJ1-3; TRBD1 might be the D (5 bases). Germline assignment: CDR1 LGHNA and CDR2 YSLEER. V was clipped by 0 bases and J by 4 bases, with 13 bases between them. There are 16 residues in the CDR3. The CDR3 DNA follows: TGCGCCAGCAGCCAAGATCCCGGTGGGGGAGGAAACACCATATATTTT. It specifies CASSQDPGGGGNTIYF.

At least ten counts were recorded for this clonotype. This sequence joins TRBV11-3 and TRBJ2-1; D is uncertain. The CDR3 runs to 16 residues. The V end lost 2 bases, the J end lost 7 bases, and 18 bases lay between the germline ends. Per germline, CDR1 SGHNT and CDR2 YENEEA. The CDR3 here is CASSLSSLPNWNEQFF. CDR3 nucleotide sequence: TGTGCCAGCAGCTTATCGAGTCTCCCGAATTGGAATGAGCAGTTCTTC.

This clonotype was counted many times. The chain carries TRBV11-2 and TRBJ2-1, with D perhaps matching TRBD2 (6 bases). V shed 5 bases and J shed 3 bases, with 17 bases lying between them. CDR1 and CDR2 (germline): SGHAT, FQNNGV. The CDR3 extends over 16 amino acids. This CDR3 reads CASSPNREYVYNEQFF. CDR3 nucleotides: TGTGCCAGCAGCCCCAACCGGGAGTACGTCTACAATGAGCAGTTCTTC.

This clonotype was recorded many times. The rearrangement links TRBV12-3 or TRBV12-4 to TRBJ1-1; 10 nucleotides line up with TRBD1. V lost 7 bases to trimming and J lost 4 bases; unmatched junction nucleotides: 9. The CDR3 is 15 amino acids. The CDR3 DNA reads as TGTGCCAGCACCCTGCCGGGGACAGGGGTCACTGAAGCTTTCTTT. Its translation: CASTLPGTGVTEAFF.

This clonotype was counted ten times or more. The chain recombines TRBV20-1 with TRBJ2-1; TRBD2 matches 10 bases. This CDR3 comprises 15 residues. The germline gives CDR1 DFQATT, CDR2 SNEGSKA (reference sequence). Trimming took 3 bases from V and 4 from J; bases not matched to a gene: 6. In DNA form, the CDR3 reads TGCAGTGCTAGCTACGGACTAGCGGCGTACAATGAGCAGTTCTTC. Amino acid sequence: CSASYGLAAYNEQFF.

The chain has TRBV7-9 and TRBJ2-1; the D gene is possibly TRBD1 (6 bases). The CDR3 loop spans 15 amino acids. CDR1 and CDR2 (germline): SEHNR, FQNEAQ (reference sequence). The ends were cut back, 7 bases at V and 4 bases at J, with 17 bases in the middle. Written as DNA, the CDR3 is TGTGCCAGCACATTACAGGGAGAGGGGTACAATGAGCAGTTCTTC. Protein sequence: CASTLQGEGYNEQFF.

This clonotype was recorded at least ten times. J is TRBJ2-3 and V is TRBV29-1; TRBD1 might be the D (6 bases). V was shortened by 0 bases and J by 2 bases, with 15 bases between the two germline ends. The CDR3 runs 16 residues. CDR1 SQVTM and CDR2 ANQGSEA come from the germline V gene. The CDR3 loop is CSVEDGQTIATDTQYF. The CDR3 bases are TGCAGCGTTGAAGATGGACAGACTATTGCCACAGATACGCAGTATTTT.

This clonotype was observed many times. The chain uses TRBV20-1 and TRBJ2-1, with D hard to call. CDR1 is DFQATT and CDR2 is SNEGSKA in the germline V gene (reference sequence). The V gene lost 3 bases and the J gene lost 9 bases, with 12 bases spanning the gap. This CDR3 spans 12 amino acids. The CDR3 region has the DNA TGCAGTGCTAGGGGTTCGGAGATTGAGCAGTTCTTC. Translated, it gives CSARGSEIEQFF.

This clonotype occurred a few times. This chain links TRBV12-3 or TRBV12-4 with TRBJ2-1, with D perhaps given as TRBD1 or TRBD2 (6 bases each). Trimming stripped 7 bases from V and 8 bases from J, with 21 bases between. The CDR3 sequence is 15 residues long. The CDR3 region is CASISSVPGEDEQFF. As DNA, the CDR3 is TGTGCCAGCATCAGTAGCGTACCAGGGGAGGATGAGCAGTTCTTC.

The sample holds many counts of this clonotype. The chain combines TRBV29-1 with TRBJ2-7; D unclear. The V end was cut by 7 bases, the J end by 5 bases, with 15 bases between. The CDR3 runs 12 residues. In germline, CDR1 is SQVTM, CDR2 ANQGSEA. CDR3 residues: CSAFQVSNEQYF. CDR3 nucleotides: TGCAGCGCATTCCAGGTATCCAACGAGCAGTACTTC.